Shown below are 18 T cell receptor beta chains from a single sample sequenced in a study of cytomegalovirus exposure and HLA in healthy donors. In the PCR, 60 Vbeta and 13 Jbeta primers were used. TCRdb keeps only in-frame clones here, not all; method: immunoSEQ multiplex PCR. The data show around 280,000 clones, roughly 90% seen once. Sequencing was carried out using PBMCs. These receptors were collected from a woman under 30 in good health and CMV-seronegative.

The CDR3: CASSLTSGVITGELFF. CDR3 in DNA: TGTGCCAGCAGCTTGACTAGCGGGGTGATCACCGGGGAGCTGTTTTTT. The chain joins TRBV13 to TRBJ2-2; 11 nucleotides line up with TRBD2. From germline, CDR1 is PRHDT and CDR2 FYEKMQ (reference sequence). This CDR3 contains 16 residues. V lost 3 bases to trimming and J lost 4 bases; unmatched junction nucleotides: 4.

The rearrangement joins TRBV10-3 to TRBJ2-2; D is ambiguous. Germline lookup yields CDR1 ENHRY and CDR2 SYGVKD. V shed 6 bases and J shed 5 bases, with 4 bases lying between them. The CDR3 contains 11 residues. The CDR3 region is CAIRQTGELFF. DNA of the CDR3: TGTGCCATCAGACAAACCGGGGAGCTGTTTTTT.

Comments on this clone: Germline is not matched at one junction end, which may reflect a read error. This rearrangement joins TRBV5-6 to TRBJ2-7; 9 bases are a match to TRBD1. CDR1 is SGHDT and CDR2 is YYEEEE in the germline V gene. The CDR3 totals 12 residues. The CDR3 bases are TGTGCCAGCAGCCTGGGACAGGGCGTGGAGGGCTTC. Protein product: CASSLGQGVEGF.

This clone was detected only once. The CDR3 loop is CASSVLGWGDYNEQFF. The CDR3 DNA reads TGTGCCAGTAGTGTTCTTGGGTGGGGAGACTACAATGAGCAGTTCTTC. This rearrangement joins TRBV19 to TRBJ2-1, with a possible D match to TRBD2 (5 bases). CDR1 is LNHDA, CDR2 SQIVND, per germline (reference sequence). CDR3 size: 16 residues. The V and J ends lost 5 bases and 3 bases respectively, with 17 bases between them.

The chain couples TRBV10-2 to TRBJ2-7; a possible D gene is TRBD2 (5 bases). Trimming removed 3 bases from V and 6 bases from J, with 12 bases in between. Germline-derived CDR1 and CDR2 are WSHSY and SAAADI. This CDR3 region has 13 residues. CDR3 DNA sequence: TGCGCCAGCAGTGATAGCGCTGGGTCCGAGCAGTACTTC. It encodes CASSDSAGSEQYF.

This chain connects TRBV27 to TRBJ2-3; 13 nucleotides align to TRBD2. V lost 4 bases, J lost 2 bases, and 9 bases stayed unmatched. This CDR3 has 18 amino acids. CDR1 is MNHEY and CDR2 is SMNVEV in the germline V gene (reference sequence). CDR3 region: CASSSGLAGTTDTDTQYF. The DNA of the CDR3 is TGTGCCAGCAGTTCGGGACTAGCGGGGACTACCGACACAGATACGCAGTATTTT.

The CDR3 nucleotides read TGTGCCTGGAGTAGGAGACTAGGAGAGCAGTACTTC. This encodes CAWSRRLGEQYF. The rearrangement uses TRBV30 and TRBJ2-7; a weak D match, TRBD2 (6 bases). Trimming took 2 bases from V and 7 from J, leaving 12 bases between them. This CDR3 region has 12 residues. The germline V gene encodes CDR1 GTSNPN and CDR2 SVGIG (reference sequence).

This clone showed up just once. The rearrangement joins TRBV5-4 to TRBJ1-6, with TRBD1 matching 9 bases. There are 15 residues in the CDR3. V shed 4 bases, J shed 7 bases, and the junction held 6 bases outside the gene matches. The germline gives CDR1 SGHNT, CDR2 YYREEE (reference sequence). CDR3 region: CASSLGQGMNSPLHF. DNA of the CDR3: TGTGCCAGCAGCCTGGGACAGGGAATGAATTCACCCCTCCACTTT.

The chain recombines TRBV29-1 with TRBJ1-2; no reliable D call. This CDR3 is built from 11 residues. V was shortened by 7 bases and J by 7 bases, with 13 bases between the two germline ends. Germline CDR1 SQVTM, CDR2 ANQGSEA. Written as DNA, the CDR3 is TGCAGCGCCAAGGAGGGAGCTGGCTACACCTTC. This sequence encodes CSAKEGAGYTF.

The chain links TRBV27 to TRBJ1-1; D remains ambiguous. The germline V gene has CDR1 MNHEY and CDR2 SMNVEV (reference sequence). This CDR3 region has 14 residues. Trimming took 3 bases from V and 4 from J, leaving 12 bases between them. CDR3 residues: CASSFQVSGTEAFF. CDR3 nucleotides: TGTGCCAGCAGTTTCCAGGTCTCAGGCACTGAAGCTTTCTTT.

A few counts support this clone. The rearrangement uses TRBV4-1 and TRBJ2-1; the match to TRBD2 covers 12 bases. CDR1 is MGHRA and CDR2 is YSYEKL in the germline V gene. J lost 9 bases, V lost 1 base, and 4 bases had no gene match. The CDR3 runs to 15 residues. The CDR3 sequence is CASSQVGLAGCEQFF. CDR3 sequence (DNA): TGCGCCAGCAGCCAAGTAGGACTAGCGGGGTGTGAGCAGTTCTTC.

The chain is built from TRBV9 and TRBJ2-3, with 8 bases aligning to TRBD2. CDR3 size: 17 residues. Trimming took 0 bases from V and 2 from J; bases not matched to a gene: 8. From germline, CDR1 is SGDLS and CDR2 YYNGEE. Here the CDR3 DNA reads TGTGCCAGCAGCGTAGGGTCGGGGGGGCGGGACACAGATACGCAGTATTTT. Amino acid sequence: CASSVGSGGRDTDTQYF.

V gene TRBV19 combines with J gene TRBJ2-7; D is unclear. The CDR3 sequence is 16 residues long. Germline CDR1 reads LNHDA; CDR2 reads SQIVND (reference sequence). Deletions cut 2 bases from V and 0 bases from J, with 14 bases between. Written as DNA, the CDR3 is TGTGCCAGTAGTATAATGGAGACCCGGAGCTCCTACGAGCAGTACTTC. It translates to CASSIMETRSSYEQYF.

The rearrangement joins TRBV6-4 to TRBJ2-2, with D uncertain. Trimming shortened V by 5 bases and J by 0 bases, and 7 bases separated the two germline ends. Germline CDR1 reads MRHNA; CDR2 reads SNTAGT. The CDR3 has 14 residues. CDR3 nucleotides: TGTGCCAGCAGTAACACCGCGAACACCGGGGAGCTGTTTTTT. Amino acid sequence: CASSNTANTGELFF.

This chain connects TRBV19 to TRBJ2-6, with TRBD1 matching 9 bases. Germline V gives CDR1 LNHDA, CDR2 SQIVND (reference sequence). The CDR3 spans 16 residues. The V segment lost 7 bases and the J segment 4 bases; nucleotides outside the gene matches: 8. Here the CDR3 DNA reads TGTGCCAGTAATCACAGGGGGCGGTCGGGGGCCAACGTCCTGACTTTC. This sequence encodes CASNHRGRSGANVLTF.

J is TRBJ2-7 and V is TRBV27; 9 nucleotides match TRBD2. This CDR3 has 14 amino acids. V gave up 11 bases and J gave up 4 bases; unmatched junction bases: 12. The germline gives CDR1 MNHEY, CDR2 SMNVEV (reference sequence). The DNA for the CDR3 is TGTGCCGCACGGAGGGGCGGGGGGGCTTACGAGCAGTACTTC. Its translation: CAARRGGGAYEQYF.

The gene calls are TRBV15 and TRBJ2-5, with D unresolved. This CDR3 spans 15 amino acids. Trimming pared 5 bases from V and 1 base from J, leaving 14 bases between. The germline gives CDR1 LNHNV, CDR2 YYDKDF (reference sequence). The DNA for the CDR3 is TGTGCCACCAGCTCCCCTCAGAGGTCCCAAGAGACCCAGTACTTC. Encoded protein: CATSSPQRSQETQYF.

The chain is built from TRBV6-5 and TRBJ1-2; 11 nucleotides align to TRBD1. J gave up 4 bases and V 7 bases, and 8 bases lay outside the gene matches. The CDR3 extends over 15 amino acids. Looked up from germline, CDR1 is MNHEY and CDR2 is SVGAGI. The CDR3 DNA reads as TGTGCCAGCACTCGGACAGGGGGCGCGCGCTATGGCTACACCTTC. This codes for CASTRTGGARYGYTF.